This TCR beta chain stems from a study of immune evolution from preneoplasia to lung adenocarcinoma. Study-level results: Later-stage lesions appeared to have more T cells, more diversity, less clonality.

Clones were sequenced by immunoSEQ multiplex PCR, and TCRdb holds only the in-frame ones, with some missing. The sample shows over 6,500 clones, about 84% of them seen only once. CDR1 is MDHEN and CDR2 is SYDVKM in the germline V gene. The CDR3 is made up of 14 amino acids. The ends were cut back, 8 bases at V and 5 bases at J, with 18 bases in the middle. In regard to this clone: What it binds is not known.

The chain couples TRBV28 to TRBJ2-5, with D possibly being TRBD1 (6 bases). The receptor's source is a person in their 70s with lung adenocarcinoma. Material for sequencing was FFPE adjacent normal lung tissue. CDR3 in DNA: TGTGCCAGCGAACACCGGACAGTCGGTGAGACCCAGTACTTC. It translates to CASEHRTVGETQYF.